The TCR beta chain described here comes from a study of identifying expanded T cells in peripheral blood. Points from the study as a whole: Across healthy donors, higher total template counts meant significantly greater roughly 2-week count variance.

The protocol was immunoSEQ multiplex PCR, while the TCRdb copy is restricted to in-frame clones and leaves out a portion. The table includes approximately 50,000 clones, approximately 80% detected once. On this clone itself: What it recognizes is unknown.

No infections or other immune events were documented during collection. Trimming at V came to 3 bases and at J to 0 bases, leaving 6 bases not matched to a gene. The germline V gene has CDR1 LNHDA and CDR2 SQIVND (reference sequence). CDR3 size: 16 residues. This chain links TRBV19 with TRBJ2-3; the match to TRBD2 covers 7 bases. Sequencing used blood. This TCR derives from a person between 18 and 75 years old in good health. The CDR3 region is CASSMGSGTSTDTQYF. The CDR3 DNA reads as TGTGCCAGTAGTATGGGCAGCGGGACTAGCACAGATACGCAGTATTTT.